This entry lists 5 T cell receptor beta chains sequenced from one sample in a study of vaccination and CD4 T cells after COVID-19. Oncomine TCR Beta short-read sequencing was applied to DNA from cultured CD4+ T cells. TCRdb fed the PCR reads into MiXCR, producing one record per CDR3 protein. Among some 9,500 distinct CDR3 sequences listed, 51% were seen once. The antigens of these receptors remain unknown. Treatment specified: approximately 9-day PBMC culture with coronavirus spike peptide pools or control peptides (ViraFEST assay). Sequencing was done on a sample of CD4+ T cells from blood, cultured in vitro. These receptors were taken from a human donor who had recovered from COVID-19.

This clonotype was detected once. V gene TRBV28 combines with J gene TRBJ2-7, with 10 bases lining up with TRBD1. The V gene's germline CDR1 is MDHEN and CDR2 SYDVKM. The CDR3 has 17 residues. Trimming took 6 bases from V and 2 from J; bases not matched to a gene: 13. For the CDR3, the DNA is TGTGCCAGCAGGAGACAGGGGGCTGTCGGAGCCACCTACGAGCAGTACTTC. It encodes CASRRQGAVGATYEQYF.

The DNA of the CDR3 is TGTGCCACCAGTCAGGGGGCAAACAATGAGCAGTTCTTC. It is translated as CATSQGANNEQFF. V gene TRBV24-1 combines with J gene TRBJ2-1, with 8 nucleotides matching TRBD1. With 6 bases clipped from V and 5 bases from J, the junction kept 2 bases outside the gene matches. Germline-derived CDR1 and CDR2 are KGHDR and SFDVKD. CDR3 size: 13 residues.

This clonotype came up a few times. The chain has TRBV27 and TRBJ1-1; D is possibly TRBD1 (5 bases). The ends were cut back, 5 bases at V and 1 base at J, with 14 bases in the middle. The CDR3 has 15 amino acids. Germline V gene sequence: CDR1 MNHEY, CDR2 SMNVEV (reference sequence). CDR3 sequence: CASSLSGPQNTEAFF. In nucleotides, the CDR3 is TGTGCCAGCAGTCTCTCGGGGCCCCAGAACACTGAAGCTTTCTTT.

This clonotype was recorded a few times. The J gene is TRBJ1-1, the V gene TRBV7-9, with D tentatively TRBD1 (6 bases). This CDR3 spans 13 amino acids. The V and J ends lost 4 bases and 11 bases respectively, with 17 bases between them. From germline, CDR1 is SEHNR and CDR2 FQNEAQ (reference sequence). The CDR3 here is CASSSGQSLMAFF. CDR3 bases: TGTGCCAGCAGCTCTGGACAGAGTTTAATGGCTTTCTTT.

The CDR3 DNA sequence: TGTGCCAGCAGTTCCACCCAGGGGGCCCGCCAAGAAAAACTGTTTTTT. It encodes CASSSTQGARQEKLFF. V gene TRBV6-5 combines with J gene TRBJ1-4, with 8 bases fitting TRBD1. J was trimmed by 8 bases and V by 4 bases; bases with no gene match: 12. The CDR3 length is 16 residues. Germline CDR1 reads MNHEY; CDR2 reads SVGAGI.